A selection of T cell receptor beta chains follows, all from one sample in a study of T cells in tuberculosis. Data came from immunoSEQ multiplex PCR; TCRdb stores just in-frame clones and leaves some out. The top ten hold about 2.2% of the sample, which has roughly 35,000 clones, 80% to 95% seen once. The specimen was PBMCs. These receptors were obtained from a donor aged 10-35 years with latent tuberculosis or without tuberculosis infection. Each CDR3 is given with its conserved first and last residue. Each record gives: D gene, V gene, clone size, J gene, CDR3 protein, CDR3 DNA. The D gene is left open where the match is weak. The listing skips clone size in some rows; elsewhere it reads once, few, many or a size class.

NA	TRBV18	once	TRBJ1-1	CASSPNKFSDRRNTEAFF	TGTGCCAGCTCACCAAATAAATTCTCCGACAGACGTAACACTGAAGCTTTCTTT
NA	TRBV28	NA	TRBJ1-1	CASRSGLWTEAFF	TGTGCCAGCAGATCAGGGCTTTGGACTGAAGCTTTCTTT
NA	TRBV7-9	NA	TRBJ2-7	CASSPSRGLHEQYF	TGTGCCAGCAGCCCTTCCCGCGGCCTTCACGAGCAGTACTTC
TRBD1	TRBV7-2	NA	TRBJ1-2	CASSFTGGAYGYTF	TGTGCCAGCAGCTTTACAGGGGGTGCTTATGGCTACACCTTC
TRBD2	TRBV18	NA	TRBJ2-3	CASSQTGTSGKYTQYF	TGTGCCAGCTCGCAAACCGGGACTAGCGGGAAATATACGCAGTATTTT
TRBD1	TRBV5-1	NA	TRBJ1-1	CASSPSLDSGQAFF	TGCGCCAGCAGCCCGTCCCTTGACTCAGGACAGGCCTTCTTT
NA	TRBV27	once	TRBJ1-5	CASSQDRNQPQHF	TGTGCCAGCAGTCAGGATCGCAATCAGCCCCAGCATTTT
NA	TRBV28	NA	TRBJ2-5	CATRTAQETQYF	TGTGCCACCCGGACAGCCCAAGAGACCCAGTACTTC
TRBD2	TRBV29-1	NA	TRBJ2-1	CSVERTSGSGVEQFF	TGCAGCGTCGAGAGGACTAGCGGGAGTGGTGTTGAGCAGTTCTTC
NA	TRBV5-1	NA	TRBJ2-7	CASSTPGSYEQYF	TGCGCCAGCAGTACGCCGGGGAGCTACGAGCAGTACTTC
NA	TRBV4-1	NA	TRBJ2-7	CASSQPLQGNSYEQYF	TGCGCCAGCAGCCAACCACTACAGGGAAACTCCTACGAGCAGTACTTC
TRBD2	TRBV5-6	NA	TRBJ2-3	CAPSAGTSGTTDTQYF	TGTGCCCCATCGGCGGGGACTAGCGGGACCACAGATACGCAGTATTTT
NA	TRBV28	NA	TRBJ1-3	CASSFSPGLGGTGNTIYF	TGTGCCAGCAGTTTTTCCCCCGGGTTGGGGGGAACTGGAAACACCATATATTTT
NA	TRBV7-8	NA	TRBJ2-5	CASSLRSGWGETQYF	TGTGCCAGCAGCTTACGTAGCGGCTGGGGAGAGACCCAGTACTTC
TRBD1	TRBV6-4	once	TRBJ2-7	CASSAGQGSYEQYF	TGTGCCAGCAGTGCGGGACAGGGCTCCTACGAGCAGTACTTC
NA	TRBV9	NA	TRBJ2-1	CASRALGNNEQFF	TGTGCCAGCAGAGCACTAGGAAACAATGAGCAGTTCTTC
NA	TRBV6-5	NA	TRBJ1-2	CASSLLRENYGYTF	TGTGCCAGCAGTCTACTCCGGGAAAACTATGGCTACACCTTC
NA	TRBV9	NA	TRBJ1-2	CASSPVQGDYGYTF	TGTGCCAGCAGCCCAGTACAGGGCGACTATGGCTACACCTTC
TRBD2	TRBV28	once	TRBJ2-5	CASSETGGRETQYF	TGTGCCAGCAGTGAAACGGGAGGGCGGGAGACCCAGTACTTC
NA	TRBV5-6	NA	TRBJ1-4	CASSFGGEDEKLFF	TGTGCCAGCAGCTTTGGCGGGGAGGATGAAAAACTGTTTTTT
NA	TRBV28	NA	TRBJ1-3	CASSFSHGAGNTIYF	TGTGCCAGCAGTTTTTCGCACGGGGCTGGAAACACCATATATTTT
NA	TRBV18	NA	TRBJ1-5	CASSPPQGPQHF	TGTGCCAGCTCACCACCGCAGGGGCCCCAGCATTTT
NA	TRBV6-5	NA	TRBJ2-7	CASSYLGRGVQYF	TGTGCCAGCAGTTACTTGGGGCGGGGTGTGCAGTACTTC
TRBD1	TRBV19	NA	TRBJ1-1	CASSIAGGTLNTEAFF	TGTGCCAGTAGTATCGCAGGGGGGACGTTGAACACTGAAGCTTTCTTT
TRBD2	TRBV7-9	NA	TRBJ2-1	CASSLDSGGREQFF	TGTGCCAGCAGCTTGGACAGCGGGGGTAGGGAGCAGTTCTTC
NA	TRBV21-1	NA	TRBJ2-2	CASSKYSALQTGELFF	TGTGCCAGCAGCAAATATAGCGCGCTACAAACCGGGGAGCTGTTTTTT
NA	TRBV5-1	NA	TRBJ1-2	CASRPPGVNYGYTF	TGCGCCAGCAGGCCTCCGGGGGTTAACTATGGCTACACCTTC
TRBD2	TRBV28	NA	TRBJ2-5	CASSLRLAGVETQYF	TGTGCCAGCAGTTTACGTCTAGCGGGAGTTGAGACCCAGTACTTC
NA	TRBV7-6	NA	TRBJ2-3	CASSRFGTDTQYF	TGTGCCAGCAGTCGGTTCGGCACAGATACGCAGTATTTT
TRBD2	TRBV7-6	NA	TRBJ2-1	CASSLVPSGKWGGSSYNEQFF	TGTGCCAGCAGCTTAGTGCCTAGCGGGAAATGGGGGGGAAGCTCCTACAATGAGCAGTTCTTC
NA	TRBV27	NA	TRBJ2-5	CASCRVTGTQYF	TGTGCCAGCTGTCGGGTTACTGGGACCCAGTACTTC
TRBD1	TRBV19	NA	TRBJ2-7	CASSGTAFSYEQYF	TGTGCCAGTTCCGGGACAGCTTTCTCCTACGAGCAGTACTTC
NA	TRBV4-1	NA	TRBJ2-7	CASSRTESSYEQYF	TGCGCCAGCAGCCGGACAGAGAGCTCCTACGAGCAGTACTTC
NA	TRBV5-6	NA	TRBJ1-4	CASSGVTEATNEKLFF	TGTGCCAGCAGCGGAGTGACAGAGGCAACTAATGAAAAACTGTTTTTT
TRBD1	TRBV19	once	TRBJ1-4	CASSPGQGLNEKLFF	TGTGCCAGTAGTCCTGGACAGGGTCTAAATGAAAAACTGTTTTTT
NA	TRBV27	once	TRBJ1-2	CASSPRGGPSYGYTF	TGTGCCAGCAGTCCCCGAGGAGGGCCTAGCTATGGCTACACCTTC
TRBD1	TRBV18	NA	TRBJ2-1	CASSLDRAPGGNEQFF	TGTGCCAGCTCCTTGGACAGGGCGCCAGGGGGCAATGAGCAGTTCTTC
TRBD1	TRBV5-6	NA	TRBJ2-7	CASNLRTGTEQYF	TGTGCCAGCAACCTAAGGACAGGGACCGAGCAGTACTTC
TRBD2	TRBV28	NA	TRBJ2-7	CATTTSSPYEQYF	TGTGCCACCACGACTAGCTCCCCCTACGAGCAGTACTTC